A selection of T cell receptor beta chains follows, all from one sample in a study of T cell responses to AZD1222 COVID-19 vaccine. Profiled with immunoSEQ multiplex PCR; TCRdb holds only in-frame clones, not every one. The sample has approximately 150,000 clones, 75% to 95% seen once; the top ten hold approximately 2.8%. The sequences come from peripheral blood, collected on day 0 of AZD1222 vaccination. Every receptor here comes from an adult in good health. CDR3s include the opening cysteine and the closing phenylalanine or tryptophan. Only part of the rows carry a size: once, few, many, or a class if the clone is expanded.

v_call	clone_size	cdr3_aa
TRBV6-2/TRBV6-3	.	CASSYMALLYNEQFF
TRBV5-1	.	CASSLGRWSSGGQLTDTQYF
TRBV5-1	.	CASSFLESGQGDGYTF
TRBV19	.	CASTPGRGPYYEQYF
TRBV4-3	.	CASSQDRLLGTSPLHF
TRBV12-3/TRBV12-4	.	CASTGGTGELFF
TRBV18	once	CASSPKIWEGGYNEQFF
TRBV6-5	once	CASSYLTGNNEKLFF
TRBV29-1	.	CSVGAGDQPQHF
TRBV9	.	CASSVGGTKNTGELFF
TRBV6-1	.	CASSDLGTGKYNEQFF
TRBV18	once	CASPLGGAGTGELFF
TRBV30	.	CAWSPQDIGEYF
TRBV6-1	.	CARRGGGGGRSNQPQHF
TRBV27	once	CASSPLAGDNFKQYF
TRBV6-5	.	CASSLWGEAFF
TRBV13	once	CASSLPGTGDNQPQHF
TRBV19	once	CASQGSLGDEQYF
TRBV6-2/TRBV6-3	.	CASSYRPASGETYEQYF
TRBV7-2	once	CASSLRVRVYGYTF
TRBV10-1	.	CASSDRNRRGPIYEQYF
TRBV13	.	CASSPGLAATDTQYF